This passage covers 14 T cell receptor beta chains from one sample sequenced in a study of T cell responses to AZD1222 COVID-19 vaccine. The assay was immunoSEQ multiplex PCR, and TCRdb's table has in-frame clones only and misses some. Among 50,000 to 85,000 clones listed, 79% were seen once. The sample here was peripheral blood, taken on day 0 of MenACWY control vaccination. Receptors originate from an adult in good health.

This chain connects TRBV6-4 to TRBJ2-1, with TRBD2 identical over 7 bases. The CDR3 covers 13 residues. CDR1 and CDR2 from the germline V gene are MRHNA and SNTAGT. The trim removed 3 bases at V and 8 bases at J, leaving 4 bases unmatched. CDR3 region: CASSERLADEQFF. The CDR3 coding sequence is TGTGCCAGCAGTGAACGGCTAGCGGATGAGCAGTTCTTC.

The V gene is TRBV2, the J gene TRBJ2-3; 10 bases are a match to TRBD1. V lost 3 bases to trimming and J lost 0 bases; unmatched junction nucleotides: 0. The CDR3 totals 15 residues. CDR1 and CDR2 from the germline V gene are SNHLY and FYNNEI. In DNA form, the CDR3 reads TGTGCCAGCAGTGAGGACAGGGGGAGCACAGATACGCAGTATTTT. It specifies CASSEDRGSTDTQYF.

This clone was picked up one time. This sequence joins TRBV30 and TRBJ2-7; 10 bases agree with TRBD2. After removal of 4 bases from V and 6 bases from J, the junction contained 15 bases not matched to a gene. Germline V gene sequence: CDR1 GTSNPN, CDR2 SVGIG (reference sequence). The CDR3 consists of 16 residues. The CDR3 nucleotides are TGTGCCTGGACCTCCCTCGGGGGGCTAGCGGGAGCCGAGCAGTACTTC. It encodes CAWTSLGGLAGAEQYF. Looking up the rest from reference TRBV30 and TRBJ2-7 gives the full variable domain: SQTIHQWPATLVQPVGSPLSLECTVEGTSNPNLYWYRQAAGRGLQLLFYSVGIGQISSEVPQNLSASRPQDRQFILSSKKLLLSDSGFYLCAWTSLGGLAGAEQYFGPGTRLTVT.

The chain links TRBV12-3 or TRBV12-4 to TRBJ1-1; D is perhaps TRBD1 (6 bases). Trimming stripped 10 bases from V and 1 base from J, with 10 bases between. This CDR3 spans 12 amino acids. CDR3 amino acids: CATGQSNTEAFF. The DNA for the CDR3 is TGTGCCACAGGACAGTCGAACACTGAAGCTTTCTTT.

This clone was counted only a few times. CDR3 DNA sequence: TGTGCCAGCAGTGAAGGTCGGGTCCCTAACACAGATACGCAGTATTTT. Translation: CASSEGRVPNTDTQYF. V gene TRBV2 combines with J gene TRBJ2-3; no clear D. CDR3 size: 16 residues. V lost 1 base to trimming and J lost 2 bases, with 13 bases between them. The V gene's germline CDR1 is SNHLY and CDR2 FYNNEI.

The CDR3 coding sequence is TGCGCCAGCAGAGAGCAGGACCGACGCAATGAGCAGTTCTTC. It specifies CASREQDRRNEQFF. This chain joins TRBV5-1 and TRBJ2-1, with unresolved D. Trimming took off 5 bases at V and 6 bases at J, with 15 bases between the two ends. CDR3 size: 14 residues. Germline CDR1 is SGHRS and CDR2 is YFSETQ.

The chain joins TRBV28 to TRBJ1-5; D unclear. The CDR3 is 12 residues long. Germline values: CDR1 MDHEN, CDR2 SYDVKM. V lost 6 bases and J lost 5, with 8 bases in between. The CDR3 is CASSVRYQPQHF. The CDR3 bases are TGTGCCAGCAGCGTTCGCTATCAGCCCCAGCATTTT. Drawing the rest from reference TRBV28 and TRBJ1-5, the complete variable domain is DVKVTQSSRYLVKRTGEKVFLECVQDMDHENMFWYRQDPGLGLRLIYFSYDVKMKEKGDIPEGYSVSREKKERFSLILESASTNQTSMYLCASSVRYQPQHFGDGTRLSIL.

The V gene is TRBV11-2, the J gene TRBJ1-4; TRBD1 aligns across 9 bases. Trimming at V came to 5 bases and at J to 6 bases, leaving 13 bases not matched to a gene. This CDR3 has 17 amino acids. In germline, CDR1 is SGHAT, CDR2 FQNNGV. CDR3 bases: TGTGCCAGCAGCCGACCCCCCGACAGGGGGTGGGATGAAAAACTGTTTTTT. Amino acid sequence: CASSRPPDRGWDEKLFF.

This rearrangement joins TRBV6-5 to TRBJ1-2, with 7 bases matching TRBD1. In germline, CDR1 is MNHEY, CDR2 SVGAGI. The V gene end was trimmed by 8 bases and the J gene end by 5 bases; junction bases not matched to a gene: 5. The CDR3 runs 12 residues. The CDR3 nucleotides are TGTGCCAGCGAAGGGGGCGGATATGGCTACACCTTC. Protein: CASEGGGYGYTF.

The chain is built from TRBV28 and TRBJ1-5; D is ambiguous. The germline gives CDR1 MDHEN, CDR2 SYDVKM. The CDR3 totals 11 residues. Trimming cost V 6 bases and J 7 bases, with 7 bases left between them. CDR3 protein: CASRGSQPQHF. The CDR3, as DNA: TGTGCCAGCAGGGGCTCACAGCCCCAGCATTTT.

CDR3 in DNA: TGTGCCAGCAGCTTAAGTGGAGGGGGCGGCTATGGCTACACCTTC. Protein product: CASSLSGGGGYGYTF. The chain is built from TRBV7-2 and TRBJ1-2; 7 bases line up with TRBD1. Germline loops: CDR1 SGHTA, CDR2 FQGNSA. After removal of 2 bases from V and 4 bases from J, the junction contained 7 bases not matched to a gene. This CDR3 region has 15 residues.

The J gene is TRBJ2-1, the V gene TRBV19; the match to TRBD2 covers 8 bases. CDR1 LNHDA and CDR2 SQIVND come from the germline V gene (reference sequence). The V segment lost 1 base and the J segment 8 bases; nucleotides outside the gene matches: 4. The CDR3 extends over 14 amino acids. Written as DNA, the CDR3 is TGTGCCAGTAGTATAGCGGGAGGGAGGGATGAGCAGTTCTTC. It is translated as CASSIAGGRDEQFF.

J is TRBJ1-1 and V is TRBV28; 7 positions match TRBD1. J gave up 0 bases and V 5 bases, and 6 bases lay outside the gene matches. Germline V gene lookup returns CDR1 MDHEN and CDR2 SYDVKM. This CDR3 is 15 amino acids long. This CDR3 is CASSPPTGLNTEAFF. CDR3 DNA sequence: TGTGCCAGCAGTCCTCCGACAGGGCTGAACACTGAAGCTTTCTTT. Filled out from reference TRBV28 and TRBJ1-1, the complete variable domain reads DVKVTQSSRYLVKRTGEKVFLECVQDMDHENMFWYRQDPGLGLRLIYFSYDVKMKEKGDIPEGYSVSREKKERFSLILESASTNQTSMYLCASSPPTGLNTEAFFGQGTRLTVV.

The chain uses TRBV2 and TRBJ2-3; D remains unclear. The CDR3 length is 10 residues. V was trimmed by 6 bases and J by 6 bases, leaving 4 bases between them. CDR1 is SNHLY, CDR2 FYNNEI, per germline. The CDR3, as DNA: TGTGCCAGCAGGGCGGATACGCAGTATTTT. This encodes CASRADTQYF. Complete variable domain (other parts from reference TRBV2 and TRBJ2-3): EPEVTQTPSHQVTQMGQEVILRCVPISNHLYFYWYRQILGQKVEFLVSFYNNEISEKSEIFDDQFSVERPDGSNFTLKIRSTKLEDSAMYFCASRADTQYFGPGTRLTVL.